A single sample is the source of the 25 T cell receptor beta chains below, sequenced in a study of identical twins. Using its own MiXCR run on the 5' RACE reads, TCRdb lists one record per CDR3 protein. The table shows about 690,000 distinct CDR3 sequences, with 21% occurring only once. This same sample was also taken into another study, of T cells expressing NK-cell markers.

The sequencing input was PBMCs. These receptors came from a woman aged 18-35 years in good health.

The chain couples TRBV20-1 to TRBJ1-2, with D uncertain. CDR1 and CDR2 (germline): DFQATT, SNEGSKA (reference sequence). The CDR3 runs 12 residues. V was shortened by 7 bases and J by 7 bases, with 16 bases between the two germline ends. The CDR3 spells CSGGLGHSGYTF. CDR3 DNA: TGCAGTGGAGGTTTAGGGCATTCTGGCTACACCTTC.

In this sample, this clonotype turned up a few times. The chain links TRBV6-5 to TRBJ2-3, with a possible D match to TRBD1 (5 bases). This CDR3 contains 15 residues. Deletions cut 4 bases from V and 6 bases from J, with 17 bases between. Germline V gene sequence: CDR1 MNHEY, CDR2 SVGAGI. CDR3 residues: CASSSADSLTDTQYF. As DNA, the CDR3 is TGTGCCAGCAGTTCGGCAGACAGTCTCACGGATACGCAGTATTTT.

This clonotype turned up a few times. J is TRBJ2-7 and V is TRBV9; possible D gene TRBD1, 6 bases. Germline V gives CDR1 SGDLS, CDR2 YYNGEE. V was cut by 0 bases and J by 5 bases, with 15 bases left in between. The CDR3 runs 15 residues. The CDR3 is CASSVGQLEGDEQYF. The DNA of the CDR3 is TGTGCCAGCAGCGTAGGTCAATTAGAGGGGGACGAGCAGTACTTC.

The chain has TRBV20-1 and TRBJ2-7; the match to TRBD2 covers 16 bases. Germline CDR1 reads DFQATT; CDR2 reads SNEGSKA (reference sequence). The V and J ends lost 6 bases and 5 bases, in that order; junction bases with no gene match: 16. The CDR3 loop spans 18 amino acids. The CDR3 is CSAISGTSGRARPDEQYF. The DNA for the CDR3 is TGCAGTGCAATTTCCGGGACTAGCGGGAGGGCCAGGCCTGACGAGCAGTACTTC.

This clonotype turned up a few times. This chain joins TRBV28 and TRBJ2-7; D may be TRBD1 or TRBD2 (7 bases each). Germline CDR1 MDHEN, CDR2 SYDVKM. The CDR3 totals 15 residues. The ends were cut back, 6 bases at V and 6 bases at J, with 21 bases in the middle. CDR3 coding DNA: TGTGCCAGCAGGGAAGCAGGGGGGGCTGTGGGCGAGCAGTACTTC. Its protein product is CASREAGGAVGEQYF.

The rearrangement links TRBV4-3 to TRBJ2-2; D ambiguous. The CDR3 is made up of 15 amino acids. V lost 0 bases to trimming and J lost 3 bases, with 8 bases between them. Germline CDR1 and CDR2: LGHNA and YSLEER. The DNA for the CDR3 is TGCGCCAGCAGCCAAGAAGGGTTTTACACCGGGGAGCTGTTTTTT. This encodes CASSQEGFYTGELFF.

This clonotype showed up just once. Because it lacks the conserved phenylalanine or tryptophan at the end, this CDR3 is likely a read error. This chain joins TRBV5-1 and TRBJ2-1, with TRBD2 matching over 12 bases. The J segment lost 4 bases and the V segment lost 4 bases, leaving 15 bases of the junction unmatched. The germline V gene encodes CDR1 SGHRS and CDR2 YFSETQ. This CDR3 is 19 amino acids long. The CDR3 is CASSPSGASGGATYNEQFL. The CDR3 DNA is TGCGCCAGCAGCCCCTCTGGGGCTAGCGGGGGGGCCACGTACAATGAGCAGTTCTTA.

This clonotype was detected a few times. The V call is TRBV9, the J call TRBJ2-7, with D unresolved. Germline V gene lookup returns CDR1 SGDLS and CDR2 YYNGEE. The CDR3 is 14 residues long. Trimming took off 0 bases at V and 3 bases at J, with 10 bases between the two ends. The CDR3 protein is CASSVDDRRYEQYF. The DNA of the CDR3 is TGTGCCAGCAGCGTAGATGATCGGCGCTACGAGCAGTACTTC.

This clonotype was counted only a few times. V and J are TRBV9 and TRBJ2-1; 10 bases map to TRBD2. The CDR3 spans 15 residues. After removal of 0 bases from V and 7 bases from J, the junction contained 4 bases not matched to a gene. CDR1 is SGDLS and CDR2 is YYNGEE in the germline V gene. The CDR3 sequence: CASSVEGSGRNEQFF. CDR3 coding DNA: TGTGCCAGCAGCGTAGAGGGTAGCGGGAGGAATGAGCAGTTCTTC.

This clonotype occurred a few times. J is TRBJ2-7 and V is TRBV20-1, with no clear D. This CDR3 contains 14 residues. Per germline, CDR1 DFQATT and CDR2 SNEGSKA (reference sequence). The V gene lost 4 bases and the J gene lost 1 base, with 14 bases spanning the gap. The CDR3 is CSATQGWDSYEQYF. For the CDR3, the DNA is TGCAGTGCTACCCAAGGCTGGGATTCCTACGAGCAGTACTTC.

This clonotype was observed a handful of times. The genes are TRBV20-1 and TRBJ1-2; D remains ambiguous. The CDR3 covers 13 residues. Trimming took off 0 bases at V and 7 bases at J, with 12 bases between the two ends. Germline V gene data show CDR1 as DFQATT and CDR2 as SNEGSKA (reference sequence). CDR3 sequence reads: CSARDTVDLGYTF. CDR3 nucleotide sequence: TGCAGTGCTAGAGATACGGTCGATCTTGGCTACACCTTC.

As to this clonotype: A much more abundant neighbour one base away suggests this may be a read error. V and J are TRBV4-2 and TRBJ2-7; D call uncertain. Germline assignment: CDR1 LGHNA and CDR2 YNFKEQ. The CDR3 extends over 13 amino acids. This CDR3 reads CACSQDRAYEQYF. The CDR3 DNA is TGTGCCTGCAGCCAAGATCGGGCCTACGAGCAGTACTTC.

The DNA for the CDR3 is TGCGCCAGCAGTGGCTGGACTAGCGGAGCGGGTAATGAGCAGTTCTTC. Protein: CASSGWTSGAGNEQFF. The V gene is TRBV10-2, the J gene TRBJ2-1; the match to TRBD2 covers 10 bases. CDR1 is WSHSY, CDR2 SAAADI, per germline. The CDR3 runs 16 residues. The J segment lost 7 bases and the V segment lost 4 bases, leaving 10 bases of the junction unmatched.

This clonotype was seen more than once but under ten times. CDR3 amino acids: CASSGWGSTDTQYF. The CDR3 DNA is TGTGCCAGCAGTGGATGGGGTAGCACAGATACGCAGTATTTT. This sequence joins TRBV12-3 or TRBV12-4 and TRBJ2-3; D is ambiguous. The CDR3 contains 14 residues. V gave up 5 bases and J gave up 0 bases, with 9 bases separating them.

A few counts support this clonotype. The chain uses TRBV20-1 and TRBJ1-2; no firm D call. Germline assignment: CDR1 DFQATT and CDR2 SNEGSKA (reference sequence). Trimming took 4 bases from V and 6 from J, leaving 12 bases between them. The CDR3 runs 12 residues. CDR3: CSAIEGSDGYTF. CDR3 nucleotides: TGCAGTGCTATTGAGGGCAGCGATGGCTACACCTTC.

The CDR3 protein is CASSFQTLPTGELFF. Written as DNA, the CDR3 is TGTGCCAGCAGCTTTCAGACCTTACCCACCGGGGAGCTGTTTTTT. V gene TRBV7-2 combines with J gene TRBJ2-2; D ambiguous. Trimming removed 3 bases at V and 4 bases at J, with 12 bases between. Germline V gene data show CDR1 as SGHTA and CDR2 as FQGNSA. CDR3 size: 15 residues.

The chain uses TRBV12-3 or TRBV12-4 and TRBJ2-1; 7 bases match TRBD2. The V segment lost 3 bases and the J segment 9 bases; nucleotides outside the gene matches: 8. The CDR3 extends over 14 amino acids. CDR3 nucleotide sequence: TGTGCCAGCAGTTTTGGCGGGAGTTCAAGTGAGCAGTTCTTC. This gives the protein CASSFGGSSSEQFF.

This clonotype has just a few counts. The chain couples TRBV18 to TRBJ2-5; D is possibly TRBD1 (6 bases). The V and J ends lost 3 bases and 5 bases respectively, with 13 bases between them. Germline V gene lookup returns CDR1 KGHSH and CDR2 LQKENI. This CDR3 has 14 residues. The CDR3 DNA is TGTGCCAGCTCACCGACGAGAGGGGGTGAGACCCAGTACTTC. Protein: CASSPTRGGETQYF.

The chain uses TRBV6-1 and TRBJ2-7, with 7 bases lining up with TRBD1. The trim removed 6 bases at V and 1 base at J, leaving 12 bases unmatched. The CDR3 sequence is 16 residues long. Germline CDR1 MNHNS, CDR2 SASEGT. The CDR3 here is CASSRNTGESSYEQYF. The DNA for the CDR3 is TGTGCCAGCAGCCGTAATACAGGGGAAAGTTCCTACGAGCAGTACTTC.

This sequence joins TRBV12-3 or TRBV12-4 and TRBJ1-3; D gene unclear. Between the trimmed V and J ends, which lost 0 bases and 7 bases, there was a span of 10 bases. This CDR3 contains 14 residues. CDR3 region: CASSLADGRNTIYF. The CDR3 region has the DNA TGTGCCAGCAGTTTAGCGGACGGCCGTAACACCATATATTTT.

V gene TRBV20-1 combines with J gene TRBJ2-6, with D hard to call. V gave up 4 bases and J gave up 0 bases, with 7 bases separating them. CDR1 DFQATT and CDR2 SNEGSKA come from the germline V gene (reference sequence). The length of the CDR3 is 14 residues. The CDR3 protein is CSAKSYSGANVLTF. For the CDR3, the DNA is TGCAGTGCTAAGTCTTACTCTGGGGCCAACGTCCTGACTTTC.

Only a few counts were recorded for this clonotype. This chain links TRBV20-1 with TRBJ2-2, with D perhaps matching TRBD1 (6 bases). There are 14 residues in the CDR3. Germline-derived CDR1 and CDR2 are DFQATT and SNEGSKA (reference sequence). Trimming took off 6 bases at V and 2 bases at J, with 13 bases between the two ends. CDR3 sequence reads: CSANREDNTGELFF. For the CDR3, the DNA is TGCAGTGCCAACAGGGAAGATAACACCGGGGAGCTGTTTTTT.

This clonotype was observed a handful of times. The chain recombines TRBV29-1 with TRBJ2-5; the D gene is possibly TRBD2 (5 bases). Germline V gives CDR1 SQVTM, CDR2 ANQGSEA. The CDR3 contains 13 residues. V shed 3 bases and J shed 2 bases, with 10 bases lying between them. The CDR3, as DNA: TGCAGCGTTGAGAGGGCAATTCAAGAGACCCAGTACTTC. Its protein product is CSVERAIQETQYF.

This clonotype was observed a handful of times. The rearrangement joins TRBV10-3 to TRBJ2-1, with 7 bases that match TRBD2. V lost 10 bases and J lost 0; bases outside the gene matches: 6. CDR3 size: 14 residues. CDR1 is ENHRY and CDR2 is SYGVKD in the germline V gene. This chain's CDR3 is CATGGSGSYNEQFF. CDR3 nucleotide sequence: TGTGCCACGGGGGGTAGCGGCTCCTACAATGAGCAGTTCTTC.

The chain links TRBV4-3 to TRBJ2-1; possibly TRBD1 for D (5 bases). Germline-derived CDR1 and CDR2 are LGHNA and YSLEER. V was clipped by 4 bases and J by 7 bases, with 14 bases between them. This CDR3 region has 14 residues. The CDR3 region has the DNA TGCGCCAGCAGCCTCCATTGGAAGGGGAATGAGCAGTTCTTC. Its translation: CASSLHWKGNEQFF.